This TCR beta chain was identified during a study of T cell responses to AZD1222 COVID-19 vaccine. Germline loops: CDR1 LNHDA, CDR2 SQIVND (reference sequence). The CDR3 is made up of 11 amino acids. V was cut by 4 bases and J by 9 bases, with 7 bases left in between. Regarding the study as a whole: It should be noted that donors were predominantly white British and more often female, and clonal diversity was possibly underestimated. Dominant at 160-218 and 743-854, vaccine-associated CD4 TCRs also spanned spike. Targets within unmutated variant regions were reportedly found for nearly half of spike-specific TCRs.

The method was immunoSEQ multiplex PCR; TCRdb's version includes in-frame clones alone and lacks a portion of them. Among some 150,000 clones listed, less than 90% were seen once. Concerning this clone itself: Its antigen is currently unknown.

The sequences come from peripheral blood, collected after recovery from COVID-19. The rearrangement links TRBV19 to TRBJ2-1; D unresolved. The source is an adult who had recovered from COVID-19. In DNA form, the CDR3 reads TGTGCCAGTAGTAAGTGGGCTGAGCAGTTCTTC. Protein: CASSKWAEQFF.